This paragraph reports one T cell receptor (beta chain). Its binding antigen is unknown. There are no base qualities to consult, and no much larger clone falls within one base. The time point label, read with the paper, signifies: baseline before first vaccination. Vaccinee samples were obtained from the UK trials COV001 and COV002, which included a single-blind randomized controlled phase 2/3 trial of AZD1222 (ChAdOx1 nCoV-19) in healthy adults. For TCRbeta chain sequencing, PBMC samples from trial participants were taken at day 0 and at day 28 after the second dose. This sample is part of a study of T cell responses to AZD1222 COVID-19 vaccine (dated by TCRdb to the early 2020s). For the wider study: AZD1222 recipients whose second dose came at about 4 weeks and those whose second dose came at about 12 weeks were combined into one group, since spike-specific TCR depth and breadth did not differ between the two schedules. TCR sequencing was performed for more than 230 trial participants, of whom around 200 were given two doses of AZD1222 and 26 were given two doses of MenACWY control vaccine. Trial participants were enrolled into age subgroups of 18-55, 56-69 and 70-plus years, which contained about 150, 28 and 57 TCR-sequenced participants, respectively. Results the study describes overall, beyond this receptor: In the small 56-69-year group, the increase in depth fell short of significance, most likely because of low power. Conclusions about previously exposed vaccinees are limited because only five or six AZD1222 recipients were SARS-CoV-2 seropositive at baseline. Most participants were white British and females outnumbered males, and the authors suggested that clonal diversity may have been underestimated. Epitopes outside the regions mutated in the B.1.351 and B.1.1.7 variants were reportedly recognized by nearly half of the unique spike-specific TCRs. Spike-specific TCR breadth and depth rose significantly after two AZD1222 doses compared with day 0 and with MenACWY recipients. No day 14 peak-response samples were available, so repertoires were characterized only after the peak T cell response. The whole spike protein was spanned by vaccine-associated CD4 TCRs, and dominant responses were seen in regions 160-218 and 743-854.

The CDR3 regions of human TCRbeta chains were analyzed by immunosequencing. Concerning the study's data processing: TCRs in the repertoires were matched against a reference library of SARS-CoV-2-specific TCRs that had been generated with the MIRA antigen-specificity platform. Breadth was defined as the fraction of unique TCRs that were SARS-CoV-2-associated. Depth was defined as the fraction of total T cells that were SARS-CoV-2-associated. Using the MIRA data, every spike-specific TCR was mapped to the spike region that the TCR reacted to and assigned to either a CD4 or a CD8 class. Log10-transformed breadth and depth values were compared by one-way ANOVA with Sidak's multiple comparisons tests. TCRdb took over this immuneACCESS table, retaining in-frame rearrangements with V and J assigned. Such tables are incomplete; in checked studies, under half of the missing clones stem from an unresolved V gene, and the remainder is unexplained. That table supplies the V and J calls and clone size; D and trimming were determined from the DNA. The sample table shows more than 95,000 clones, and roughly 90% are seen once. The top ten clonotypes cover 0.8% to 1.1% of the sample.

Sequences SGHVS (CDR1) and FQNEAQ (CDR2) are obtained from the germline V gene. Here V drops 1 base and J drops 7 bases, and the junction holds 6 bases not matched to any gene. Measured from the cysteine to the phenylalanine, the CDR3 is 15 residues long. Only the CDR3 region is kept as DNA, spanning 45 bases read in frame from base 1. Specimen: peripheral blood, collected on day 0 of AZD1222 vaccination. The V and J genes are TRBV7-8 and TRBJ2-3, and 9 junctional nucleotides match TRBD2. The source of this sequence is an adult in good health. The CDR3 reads CASSLEVAGEYTQYF. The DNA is TGTGCCAGCAGCTTAGAGGTAGCGGGAGAATATACGCAGTATTTT.